This T cell receptor beta chain was sequenced during a study of shared clonotypes between healthy human individuals. As for the study in general: The donors, a couple of women and a few men, were aged 18 to 49.

Study-wide points: Generation of non-shared clonotypes was less probable than generation of clonotypes shared by all four donors.

Splitting the CD4+ cells yielded a CD45RA+ naive subset and a CD45RA-negative memory subset. Notes on this clone: No antigen is known for it.

Using immunoSEQ multiplex PCR, the repertoire was profiled, and TCRdb retains in-frame clones only, with some absent. The repertoire holds roughly 2.5 million clones, approximately 90% seen once, with under 0.15% in the top ten. The clonotype was recovered from a man between 18 and 35 years old in good health. The sequenced sample consisted of naive CD4+ T cells sorted from blood. Stated subset: CD45RA+ positively selected.

The CDR3 DNA sequence: TGTGCCAGCAAGGTGAGCCCCGAGGGGTTCGGTGAGCAGTACTTC. Protein: CASKVSPEGFGEQYF. This rearrangement joins TRBV7-6 to TRBJ2-7; D is perhaps TRBD1 or TRBD2 (5 bases each). The CDR3 is 15 amino acids. Germline lookup yields CDR1 SGHVS and CDR2 FNYEAQ. V was pared by 7 bases and J by 7 bases, with 23 bases between.